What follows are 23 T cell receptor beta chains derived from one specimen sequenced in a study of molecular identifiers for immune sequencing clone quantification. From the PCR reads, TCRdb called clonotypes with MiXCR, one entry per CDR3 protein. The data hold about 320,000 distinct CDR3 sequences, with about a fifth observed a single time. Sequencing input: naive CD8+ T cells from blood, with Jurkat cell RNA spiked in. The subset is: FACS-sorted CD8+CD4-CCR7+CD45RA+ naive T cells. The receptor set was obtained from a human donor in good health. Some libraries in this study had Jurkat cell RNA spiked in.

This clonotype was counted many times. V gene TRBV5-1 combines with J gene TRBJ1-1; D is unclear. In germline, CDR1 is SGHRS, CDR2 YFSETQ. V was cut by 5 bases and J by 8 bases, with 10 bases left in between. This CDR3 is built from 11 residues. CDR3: CASSWNGEAFF. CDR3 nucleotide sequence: TGCGCCAGCAGTTGGAACGGGGAAGCTTTCTTT.

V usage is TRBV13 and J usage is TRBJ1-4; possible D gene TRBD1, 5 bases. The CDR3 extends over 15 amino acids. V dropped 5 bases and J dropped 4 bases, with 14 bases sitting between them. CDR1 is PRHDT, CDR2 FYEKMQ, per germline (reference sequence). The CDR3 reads CASSLHGDLNEKLFF. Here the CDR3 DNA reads TGTGCCAGCAGCCTCCACGGGGACCTTAATGAAAAACTGTTTTTT.

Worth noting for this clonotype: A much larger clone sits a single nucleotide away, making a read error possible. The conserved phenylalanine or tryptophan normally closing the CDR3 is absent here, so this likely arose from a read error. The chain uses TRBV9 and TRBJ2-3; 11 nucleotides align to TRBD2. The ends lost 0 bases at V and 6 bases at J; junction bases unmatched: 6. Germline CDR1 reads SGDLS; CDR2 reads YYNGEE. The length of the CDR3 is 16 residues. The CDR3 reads CASSVEGSGGADTQYL. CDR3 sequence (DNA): TGTGCCAGCAGCGTAGAGGGTAGCGGGGGGGCGGATACGCAGTATTTA.

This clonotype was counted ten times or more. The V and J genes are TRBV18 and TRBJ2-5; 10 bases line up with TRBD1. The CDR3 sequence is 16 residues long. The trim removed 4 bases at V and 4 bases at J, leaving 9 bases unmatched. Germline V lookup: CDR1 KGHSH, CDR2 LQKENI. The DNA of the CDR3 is TGTGCCAGCTCACGACGGGGACAGGGGCCCGGAGAGACCCAGTACTTC. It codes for CASSRRGQGPGETQYF.

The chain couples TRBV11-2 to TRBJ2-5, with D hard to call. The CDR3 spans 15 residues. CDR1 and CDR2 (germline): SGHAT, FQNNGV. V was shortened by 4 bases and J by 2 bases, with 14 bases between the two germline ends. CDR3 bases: TGTGCCAGCAGCTCGGAGTGGGCAAGTCAAGAGACCCAGTACTTC. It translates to CASSSEWASQETQYF. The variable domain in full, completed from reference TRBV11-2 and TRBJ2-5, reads EAGVAQSPRYKIIEKRQSVAFWCNPISGHATLYWYQQILGQGPKLLIQFQNNGVVDDSQLPKDRFSAERLKGVDSTLKIQPAKLEDSAVYLCASSSEWASQETQYFGPGTRLLVL.

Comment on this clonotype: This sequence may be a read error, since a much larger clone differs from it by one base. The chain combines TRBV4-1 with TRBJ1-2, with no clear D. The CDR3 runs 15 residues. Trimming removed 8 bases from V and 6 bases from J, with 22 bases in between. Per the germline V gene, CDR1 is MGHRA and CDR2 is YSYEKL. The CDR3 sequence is CASGSSVIQKHGYTF. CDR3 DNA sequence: TGCGCCAGCGGCTCCTCAGTTATACAGAAGCATGGCTACACCTTC.

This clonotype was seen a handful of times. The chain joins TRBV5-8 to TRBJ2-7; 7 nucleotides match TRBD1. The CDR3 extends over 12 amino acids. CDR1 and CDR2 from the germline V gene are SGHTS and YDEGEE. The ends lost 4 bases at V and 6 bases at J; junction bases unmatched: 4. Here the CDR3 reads CASSGDRVEQYF. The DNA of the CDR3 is TGTGCCAGCAGCGGAGACAGGGTCGAGCAGTACTTC. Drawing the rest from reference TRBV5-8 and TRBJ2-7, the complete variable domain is EAGVTQSPTHLIKTRGQQATLRCSPISGHTSVYWYQQALGLGLQFLLWYDEGEERNRGNFPPRFSGRQFPNYSSELNVNALELEDSALYLCASSGDRVEQYFGPGTRLTVT.

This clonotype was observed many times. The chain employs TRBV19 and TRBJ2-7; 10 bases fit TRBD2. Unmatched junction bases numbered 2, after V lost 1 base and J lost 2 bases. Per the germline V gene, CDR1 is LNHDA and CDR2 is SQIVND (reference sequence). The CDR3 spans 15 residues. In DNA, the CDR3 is TGTGCCAGTAGTATAGGGACTAGCGGAGCCTACGAGCAGTACTTC. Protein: CASSIGTSGAYEQYF. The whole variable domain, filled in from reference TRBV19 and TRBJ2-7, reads DGGITQSPKYLFRKEGQNVTLSCEQNLNHDAMYWYRQDPGQGLRLIYYSQIVNDFQKGDIAEGYSVSREKKESFPLTVTSAQKNPTAFYLCASSIGTSGAYEQYFGPGTRLTVT.

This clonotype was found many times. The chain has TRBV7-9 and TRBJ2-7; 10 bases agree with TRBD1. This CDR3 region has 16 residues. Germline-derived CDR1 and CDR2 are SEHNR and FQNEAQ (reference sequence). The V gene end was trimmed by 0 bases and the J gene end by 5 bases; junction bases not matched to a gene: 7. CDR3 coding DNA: TGTGCCAGCAGCTTAGCCCCCGGGACAGGGGCCGACGAGCAGTACTTC. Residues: CASSLAPGTGADEQYF.

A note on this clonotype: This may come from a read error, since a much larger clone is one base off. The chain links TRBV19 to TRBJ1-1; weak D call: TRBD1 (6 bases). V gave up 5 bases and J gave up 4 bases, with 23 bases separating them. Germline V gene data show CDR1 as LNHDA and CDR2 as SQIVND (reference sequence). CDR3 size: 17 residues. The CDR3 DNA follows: TGTGCCAGTAGTTTCCCGGGACGGGGGCTCCGGGGCACTGAAGCTTTCTTT. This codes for CASSFPGRGLRGTEAFF.

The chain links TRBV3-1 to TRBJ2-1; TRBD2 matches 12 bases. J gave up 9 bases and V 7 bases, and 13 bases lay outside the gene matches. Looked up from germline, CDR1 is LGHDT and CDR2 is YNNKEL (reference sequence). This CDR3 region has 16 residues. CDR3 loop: CASNHRLAGGWFEQFF. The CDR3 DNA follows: TGTGCCAGCAACCACCGCCTAGCGGGGGGGTGGTTTGAGCAGTTCTTC.

The CDR3, as DNA: TGCGCCAGCACGACTCCAACCGGGGAGCTGTTTTTT. Its protein is CASTTPTGELFF. The V call is TRBV23-1, the J call TRBJ2-2; no firm D call. TRBV23-1 is noted as an ORF with a role that remains uncertain. V lost 7 bases to trimming and J lost 5 bases, with 8 bases between them. The CDR3 length is 12 residues.

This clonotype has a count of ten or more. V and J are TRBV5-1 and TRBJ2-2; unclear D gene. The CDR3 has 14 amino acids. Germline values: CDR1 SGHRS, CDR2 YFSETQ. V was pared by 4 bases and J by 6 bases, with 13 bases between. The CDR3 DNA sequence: TGCGCCAGCAGCCAAACTGACGAGGCCGGGGAGCTGTTTTTT. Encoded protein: CASSQTDEAGELFF.

CDR3 in amino acids: CASSIGTSDYNEQFF. In nucleotides, the CDR3 is TGTGCCAGTAGTATCGGGACTAGCGACTACAATGAGCAGTTCTTC. The rearrangement uses TRBV19 and TRBJ2-1; 10 positions agree with TRBD2. Germline trimming cut 3 bases from V and 3 bases from J; bases unmatched to any gene: 2. Germline loops: CDR1 LNHDA, CDR2 SQIVND (reference sequence). The CDR3 spans 15 residues.

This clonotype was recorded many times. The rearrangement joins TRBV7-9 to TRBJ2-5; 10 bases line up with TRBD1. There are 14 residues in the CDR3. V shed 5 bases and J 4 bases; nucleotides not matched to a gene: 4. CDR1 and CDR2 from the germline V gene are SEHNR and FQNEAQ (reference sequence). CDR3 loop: CASSIGTGVETQYF. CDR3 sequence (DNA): TGTGCCAGCAGCATCGGGACAGGGGTAGAGACCCAGTACTTC.

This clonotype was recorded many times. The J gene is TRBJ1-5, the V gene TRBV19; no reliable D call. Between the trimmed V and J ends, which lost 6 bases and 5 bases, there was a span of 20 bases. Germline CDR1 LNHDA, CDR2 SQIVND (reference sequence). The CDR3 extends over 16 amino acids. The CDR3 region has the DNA TGTGCCAGTAGCAAGGATTTCCCGGACCGGGATCAGCCCCAGCATTTT. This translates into CASSKDFPDRDQPQHF. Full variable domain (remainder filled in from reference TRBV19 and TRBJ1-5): DGGITQSPKYLFRKEGQNVTLSCEQNLNHDAMYWYRQDPGQGLRLIYYSQIVNDFQKGDIAEGYSVSREKKESFPLTVTSAQKNPTAFYLCASSKDFPDRDQPQHFGDGTRLSIL.

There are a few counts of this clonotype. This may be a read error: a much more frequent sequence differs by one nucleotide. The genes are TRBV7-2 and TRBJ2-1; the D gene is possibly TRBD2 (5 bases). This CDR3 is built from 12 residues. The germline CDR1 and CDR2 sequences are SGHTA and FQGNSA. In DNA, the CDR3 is TGTGCCGGCAGCTTAGCGCCTCATGAGCAGTTCTTC. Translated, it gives CAGSLAPHEQFF.

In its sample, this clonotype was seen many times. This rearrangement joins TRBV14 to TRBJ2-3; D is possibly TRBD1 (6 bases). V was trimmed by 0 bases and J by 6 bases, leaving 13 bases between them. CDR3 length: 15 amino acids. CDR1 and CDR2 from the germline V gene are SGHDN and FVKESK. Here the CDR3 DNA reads TGTGCCAGCAGCCAAGATCAGCACAGGGACGATACGCAGTATTTT. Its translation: CASSQDQHRDDTQYF.

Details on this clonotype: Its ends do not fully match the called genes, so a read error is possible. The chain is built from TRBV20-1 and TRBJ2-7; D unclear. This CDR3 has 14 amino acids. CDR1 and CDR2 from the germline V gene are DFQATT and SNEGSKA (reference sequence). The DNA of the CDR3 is TGCAGTGGCAGTAGTTCGGACGGACCCTACGAGCGGTACTTC. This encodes CSGSSSDGPYERYF.

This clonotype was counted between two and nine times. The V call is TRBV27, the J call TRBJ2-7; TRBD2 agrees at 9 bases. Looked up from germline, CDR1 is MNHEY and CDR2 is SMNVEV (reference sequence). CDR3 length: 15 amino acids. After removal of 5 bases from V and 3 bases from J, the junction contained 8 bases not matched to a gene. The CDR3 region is CASSPGLASVYEQYF. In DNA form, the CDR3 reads TGTGCCAGCAGTCCCGGACTAGCGAGCGTCTACGAGCAGTACTTC.

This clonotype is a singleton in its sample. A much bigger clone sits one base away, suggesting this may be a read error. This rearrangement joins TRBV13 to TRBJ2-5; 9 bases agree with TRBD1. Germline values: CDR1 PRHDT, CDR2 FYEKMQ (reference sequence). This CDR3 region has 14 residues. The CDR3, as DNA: TGTGCCGGCAGCTTCCGGACAGGGGCACAGACCCAGTACTTC. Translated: CAGSFRTGAQTQYF.

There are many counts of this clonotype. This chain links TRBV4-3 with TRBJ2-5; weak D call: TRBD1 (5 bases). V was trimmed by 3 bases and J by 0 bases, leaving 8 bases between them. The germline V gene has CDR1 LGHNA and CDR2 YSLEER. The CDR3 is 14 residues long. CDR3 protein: CASSQGRYQETQYF. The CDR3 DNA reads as TGCGCCAGCAGCCAGGGGCGGTACCAAGAGACCCAGTACTTC.

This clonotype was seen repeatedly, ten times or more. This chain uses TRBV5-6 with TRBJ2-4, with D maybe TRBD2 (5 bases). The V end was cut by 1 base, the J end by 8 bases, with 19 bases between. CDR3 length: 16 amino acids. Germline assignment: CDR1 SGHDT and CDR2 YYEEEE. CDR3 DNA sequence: TGTGCCAGCAGCTTGTCCCCCCCGGCTAGCCAAGACATTCAGTACTTC. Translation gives CASSLSPPASQDIQYF.